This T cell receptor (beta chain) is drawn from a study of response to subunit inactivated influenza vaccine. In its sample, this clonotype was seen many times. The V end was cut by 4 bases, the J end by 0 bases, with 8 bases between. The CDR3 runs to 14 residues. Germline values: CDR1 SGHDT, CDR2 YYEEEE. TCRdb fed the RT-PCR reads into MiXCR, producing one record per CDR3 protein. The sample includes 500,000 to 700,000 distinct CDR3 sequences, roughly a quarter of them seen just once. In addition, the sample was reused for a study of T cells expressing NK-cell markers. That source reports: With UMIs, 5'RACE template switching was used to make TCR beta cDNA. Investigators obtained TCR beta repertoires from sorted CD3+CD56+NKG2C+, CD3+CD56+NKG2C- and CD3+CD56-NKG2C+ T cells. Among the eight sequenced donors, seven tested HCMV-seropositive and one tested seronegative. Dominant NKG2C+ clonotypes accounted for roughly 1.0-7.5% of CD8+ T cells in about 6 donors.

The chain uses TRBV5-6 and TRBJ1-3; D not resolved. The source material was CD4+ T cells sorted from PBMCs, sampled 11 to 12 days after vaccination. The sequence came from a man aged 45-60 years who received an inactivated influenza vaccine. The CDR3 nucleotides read TGTGCCAGCAGCCGCCCGGCCTCTGGAAACACCATATATTTT. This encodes CASSRPASGNTIYF.